The rows below give T cell receptor beta chains drawn from one sample of a study of long-term antiretroviral therapy in people with HIV. Sequenced by immunoSEQ multiplex PCR; TCRdb stores in-frame clones only, minus some. The repertoire consists of 26,000 or so clones, with nearly 85% occurring once and the leading ten covering about 11%. Material: unsorted PBMCs, obtained 0.8 years before starting antiretroviral therapy. The receptors come from a man between 18 and 35 years old with HIV. The CDR3 runs from the conserved cysteine through the conserved F or W. D genes are given only for firm matches. Part of the rows lack a size; the others show once, few, many or a class for expanded clones.

abundance,d_gene,v_gene,j_gene,CDR3nt,CDR3aa
-,-,TRBV25-1,TRBJ2-5,TGTGCCAGCAGTGAATTAGGGGAGACCCAGTACTTC,CASSELGETQYF
-,-,TRBV6-5,TRBJ2-2,TGTGCCAGCAGTTATGGGGGACCCACCGGGGAGCTGTTTTTT,CASSYGGPTGELFF
-,TRBD1,TRBV4-2,TRBJ1-6,TGTGCCAGCAGCCCTAACAGGGGAGTCAGTTCACCCCTCCACTTT,CASSPNRGVSSPLHF
-,-,TRBV7-2,TRBJ2-7,TGTGCCAGCAGCTTAGCGGGACCGACCTACGAGCAGTACTTC,CASSLAGPTYEQYF
-,TRBD2,TRBV7-2,TRBJ2-7,TGTGCCAGCAGCTTAGCCGGTCTAGCGGGGAGAGCAACCGAGCAGTACTTC,CASSLAGLAGRATEQYF
-,TRBD1,TRBV7-8,TRBJ1-4,TGTGCCAGCAGCCGAGGGACAGGGGGTCGTGCTGAAAAACTGTTTTTT,CASSRGTGGRAEKLFF
-,-,TRBV9,TRBJ1-1,TGTGCCAGCAGCGTCTCGATGGGAGGGACTGAAGCTTTCTTT,CASSVSMGGTEAFF
-,-,TRBV27,TRBJ1-3,TGTGCCAGCACCCCGGGGGGGCCAAGCTCTGGAAACACCATATATTTT,CASTPGGPSSGNTIYF
-,TRBD2,TRBV28,TRBJ2-1,TGTGCCAGCAGTTCTATCCCACTAAGCGGGAGGGCCGATGAGCAGTTCTTC,CASSSIPLSGRADEQFF
-,-,TRBV4-2,TRBJ1-4,TGTGCCAGCAGCCAAGAAGACGTAACGGCTAATGAAAAACTGTTTTTT,CASSQEDVTANEKLFF
-,-,TRBV5-1,TRBJ2-3,TGCGCCAGCAGCTTGGGGCCTCGACAGGGAGGGACAGATACGCAGTATTTT,CASSLGPRQGGTDTQYF
-,-,TRBV28,TRBJ1-5,TGTGCCAGCGGGTATGGTCAGCCCCAGCATTTT,CASGYGQPQHF
-,-,TRBV21-1,TRBJ2-5,TGTGCCAGCAGCAAAGACCCGCCTGAACGAGAGACCCAGTACTTC,CASSKDPPERETQYF
-,TRBD2,TRBV18,TRBJ2-3,TGTGCCAGCTCCCGACTAGCGGGAGTGAAAGATACGCAGTATTTT,CASSRLAGVKDTQYF
-,TRBD1,TRBV5-1,TRBJ2-3,TGCGCCAGCAGCCGGGACAGGGGAGACACAGATACGCAGTATTTT,CASSRDRGDTDTQYF
-,-,TRBV28,TRBJ1-1,TGTGCCAGTAGGAGGAACACTGAAGCTTTCTTT,CASRRNTEAFF
-,-,TRBV4-3,TRBJ2-7,TGCGCCAGCAGCCAAGAAGTGCGACGGGAGAACCACGAGCAGTACTTC,CASSQEVRRENHEQYF
-,TRBD1,TRBV5-1,TRBJ1-1,TGCGCCAGCAGCTGGGACAGGTTGAACACTGAAGCTTTCTTT,CASSWDRLNTEAFF
-,TRBD1,TRBV4-3,TRBJ1-4,TGCGCCAGCAGCCGGGACAGGGGATCTAATGAAAAACTGTTTTTT,CASSRDRGSNEKLFF
once,-,TRBV29-1,TRBJ2-1,TGCAGCGCCGAGTTTCAGGGGGGGTCCTACAATGAGCAGTTCTTC,CSAEFQGGSYNEQFF
-,-,TRBV7-9,TRBJ2-7,TGTGCCAGCAGCTTAGACCGGTTTGGCAGGGGCTCCCCCTACGAGCAGTACTTC,CASSLDRFGRGSPYEQYF
-,-,TRBV6-5,TRBJ1-4,TGTGCCAGCAGTTATGACTGGGAAAAACTGTTTTTT,CASSYDWEKLFF
-,-,TRBV28,TRBJ1-4,TGTGCCAGCAGGGGTCCAGGGAGAGAGGAAAAACTGTTTTTT,CASRGPGREEKLFF
-,TRBD1,TRBV6-5,TRBJ2-7,TGTGCCAGCAGTTACAGGACAGGGGGCTCCTACGAGCAGTACTTC,CASSYRTGGSYEQYF
once,TRBD2,TRBV11-3,TRBJ2-5,TGTGCCAGCAGCTACGGTTTGGCGGGAGGGCCTGAGACCCAGTACTTC,CASSYGLAGGPETQYF
-,-,TRBV19,TRBJ2-2,TGTGCCAGTAGCTGGCATCAGGCCGGGGAGCTGTTTTTT,CASSWHQAGELFF
once,TRBD2,TRBV28,TRBJ2-1,TGTGCCAGCACCTTCATTGGGACTAGCGGAAATGAGCAGTTCTTC,CASTFIGTSGNEQFF
-,-,TRBV5-1,TRBJ2-7,TGCGCCAGCAGCTTGACGACGGGATCCTACGAGCAGTACTTC,CASSLTTGSYEQYF
-,-,TRBV6-5,TRBJ1-2,TGTGCCAGCAGCCCCAACCCCTTAAGAGGCTACACCTTC,CASSPNPLRGYTF
-,TRBD2,TRBV14,TRBJ2-2,TGTGCCAGCAGCCCAGTGGGGGTAGCGGGAGTCCGGGAGCTGTTTTTT,CASSPVGVAGVRELFF
-,-,TRBV9,TRBJ1-2,TGTGCCAGCAGCGTATTTGGGCAGGGTAGCTATGGCTACACCTTC,CASSVFGQGSYGYTF
-,-,TRBV30,TRBJ2-5,TGTGCCTGGAGTCCCTGGGCCGAGCTGGGGACCCAGTACTTC,CAWSPWAELGTQYF
-,TRBD1,TRBV7-9,TRBJ1-1,TGTGCCAGCAAAGGAACAGGGGGCGCGTATACTGAAGCTTTCTTT,CASKGTGGAYTEAFF
few,TRBD2,TRBV4-3,TRBJ2-2,TGCGCCAGCAGCCCAAGACTAGCGGTCTACACCGGGGAGCTGTTTTTT,CASSPRLAVYTGELFF
-,-,TRBV4-1,TRBJ2-5,TGCGCCAGCAGCCAAGGACGTAACCAAGAGACCCAGTACTTC,CASSQGRNQETQYF
once,-,TRBV28,TRBJ2-3,TGTGCCAGCATCGGATTTGGGTTTGGAGGGACATCCGATACGCAGTATTTT,CASIGFGFGGTSDTQYF
-,TRBD1,TRBV29-1,TRBJ2-7,TGCAGCGTTGAGCAACCGGGACAGGGATACGAGCAGTACTTC,CSVEQPGQGYEQYF
once,-,TRBV11-2,TRBJ2-1,TGTGCCAGCAGCTTAGCAAAATACAATGAGCAGTTCTTC,CASSLAKYNEQFF
-,-,TRBV7-9,TRBJ1-5,TGTGCCATTGAGGGGCTAGAACCCAATCAGCCCCAGCATTTT,CAIEGLEPNQPQHF
-,-,TRBV2,TRBJ1-2,TGTGCCAGCAGTGACGAGGGCCCCTATGGCTACACCTTC,CASSDEGPYGYTF
-,-,TRBV11-2,TRBJ2-7,TGTGCCAGCAGCCCTCCGGGGGTTGGGGACGAGCAGTACTTC,CASSPPGVGDEQYF
-,-,TRBV7-9,TRBJ1-5,TGTGCCAGCAGCTTAGACCAACGGCCCCAGCATTTT,CASSLDQRPQHF
-,-,TRBV27,TRBJ2-7,TGTGCCAGCAGTTTCTCCGGGACCAACTACGAGCAGTACTTC,CASSFSGTNYEQYF
-,TRBD1,TRBV7-8,TRBJ1-2,TGTGCCAGCAGCCCGAGGGGCACAGGGGGCGACTATGGCTACACCTTC,CASSPRGTGGDYGYTF
-,-,TRBV5-6,TRBJ2-1,TGTGCCAGCAGCTTGAGTTTAGAGGGCGAGAGTGAGCAGTTCTTC,CASSLSLEGESEQFF